The 9 T cell receptor beta chains in this list originate from one sample, sequenced in a study of Ad26.COV2.S vaccination and SARS-CoV-2 variants. Repertoires were generated with immunoSEQ multiplex PCR, while TCRdb's copy carries only in-frame clones and drops some. The data contain more than 300,000 clones, about 86% of them seen just once; the ten biggest clones take up 1.9%. Treatment indicated: around 19 received Ad26.COV2.S at low or high dose, single or two shots; 5 received placebo; per-sample allocation not given. Following the first vaccine or placebo injection, samples were taken on day 63. The sequenced sample was peripheral blood, obtained in a trial of Ad26.COV2.S vaccine versus placebo. These TCRs come from a person aged 18-60 years who received the Ad26.COV2.S COVID-19 vaccine or a placebo.

The chain couples TRBV7-2 to TRBJ2-3; 9 bases line up with TRBD2. The CDR3 runs to 18 residues. Unmatched junction bases numbered 13, after V lost 4 bases and J lost 2 bases. Germline V lookup: CDR1 SGHTA, CDR2 FQGNSA. In DNA, the CDR3 is TGTGCCAGCAGCTCGGGGGGAGCGGGGGGACCGAACACAGATACGCAGTATTTT. This translates into CASSSGGAGGPNTDTQYF.

This clone appeared once. The J gene is TRBJ1-4, the V gene TRBV9; D perhaps matches TRBD1 (6 bases). Germline V gene lookup returns CDR1 SGDLS and CDR2 YYNGEE. The CDR3 consists of 15 residues. The ends were cut back, 4 bases at V and 7 bases at J, with 17 bases in the middle. Here the CDR3 reads CASSSSPGVLEKLFF. In DNA, the CDR3 is TGTGCCAGCAGCTCCTCACCAGGGGTTCTTGAAAAACTGTTTTTT.

The V gene is TRBV5-1, the J gene TRBJ2-3; the match to TRBD2 covers 11 bases. The CDR3 is 17 amino acids. Germline V gene data show CDR1 as SGHRS and CDR2 as YFSETQ. V was pared by 4 bases and J by 6 bases, with 13 bases of the junction left unmatched. Here the CDR3 DNA reads TGCGCCAGCAGCCTAGCGGGGGGCCCCGGCGTCGGGGATACGCAGTATTTT. Translating gives CASSLAGGPGVGDTQYF.

This rearrangement joins TRBV18 to TRBJ2-1; TRBD2 is a possible D gene (6 bases). The CDR3 covers 16 residues. CDR1 is KGHSH and CDR2 is LQKENI in the germline V gene. Trimming took off 3 bases at V and 0 bases at J, with 12 bases between the two ends. The chain's CDR3 is CASSPEAGHSYNEQFF. CDR3 coding DNA: TGTGCCAGCTCACCGGAGGCGGGGCACTCCTACAATGAGCAGTTCTTC. Full variable domain (outside the CDR3, taken from reference TRBV18 and TRBJ2-1): NAGVMQNPRHLVRRRGQEARLRCSPMKGHSHVYWYRQLPEEGLKFMVYLQKENIIDESGMPKERFSAEFPKEGPSILRIQQVVRGDSAAYFCASSPEAGHSYNEQFFGPGTRLTVL.

The chain links TRBV15 to TRBJ1-1; D may be TRBD1 (5 bases). This CDR3 spans 14 amino acids. The germline V and J ends were trimmed by 0 bases and 8 bases, with 13 bases remaining between them. Germline CDR1 reads LNHNV; CDR2 reads YYDKDF (reference sequence). CDR3 bases: TGTGCCACCAGCAGAGATCCGGGGCGCCGGGAAGCTTTCTTT. Translating gives CATSRDPGRREAFF.

This chain joins TRBV24-1 and TRBJ2-3, with 7 bases that match TRBD2. CDR1 is KGHDR, CDR2 SFDVKD, per germline. V lost 2 bases to trimming and J lost 0 bases; unmatched junction nucleotides: 4. The CDR3 is 16 amino acids. The CDR3 coding sequence is TGTGCCACCAGTGATTCCCGTAGCGGGAGCACAGATACGCAGTATTTT. As protein: CATSDSRSGSTDTQYF.

V gene TRBV5-4 combines with J gene TRBJ2-3; D remains ambiguous. This CDR3 comprises 14 residues. V lost 4 bases and J lost 0, with 9 bases in between. Germline lookup yields CDR1 SGHNT and CDR2 YYREEE (reference sequence). The CDR3 reads CASSIGRSTDTQYF. Here the CDR3 DNA reads TGTGCCAGCAGCATCGGACGAAGCACAGATACGCAGTATTTT.

V is TRBV9 and J is TRBJ1-4, with 8 nucleotides matching TRBD1. The V gene's germline CDR1 is SGDLS and CDR2 YYNGEE. The CDR3 has 16 amino acids. With 4 bases clipped from V and 5 bases from J, the junction kept 10 bases outside the gene matches. The CDR3 is CASSPSTGARNEKLFF. The CDR3 DNA follows: TGTGCCAGCAGCCCTTCGACAGGGGCCCGAAATGAAAAACTGTTTTTT.

The chain combines TRBV2 with TRBJ2-2; D is ambiguous. V was cut by 1 base and J by 5 bases, with 11 bases left in between. The V gene's germline CDR1 is SNHLY and CDR2 FYNNEI. This CDR3 comprises 15 residues. The DNA for the CDR3 is TGTGCCAGCAGTGAAGTCGGTAGCAGGACCGGGGAGCTGTTTTTT. Its translation: CASSEVGSRTGELFF.